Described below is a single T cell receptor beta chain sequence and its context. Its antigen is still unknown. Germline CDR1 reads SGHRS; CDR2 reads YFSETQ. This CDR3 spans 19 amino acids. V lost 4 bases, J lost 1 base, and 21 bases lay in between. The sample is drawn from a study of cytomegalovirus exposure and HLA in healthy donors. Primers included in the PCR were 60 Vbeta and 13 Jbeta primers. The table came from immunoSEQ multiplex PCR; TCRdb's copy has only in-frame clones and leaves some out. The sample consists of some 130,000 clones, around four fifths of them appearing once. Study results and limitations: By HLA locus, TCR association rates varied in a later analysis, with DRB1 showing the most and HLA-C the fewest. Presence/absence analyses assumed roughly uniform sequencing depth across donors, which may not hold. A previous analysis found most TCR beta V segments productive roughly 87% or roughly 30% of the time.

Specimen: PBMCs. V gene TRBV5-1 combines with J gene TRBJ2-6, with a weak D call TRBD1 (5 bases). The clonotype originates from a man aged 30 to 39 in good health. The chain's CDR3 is CASSLFQGMKLSGANVLTF. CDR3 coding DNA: TGCGCCAGCAGCCTTTTTCAGGGAATGAAGCTTTCTGGGGCCAACGTCCTGACTTTC.